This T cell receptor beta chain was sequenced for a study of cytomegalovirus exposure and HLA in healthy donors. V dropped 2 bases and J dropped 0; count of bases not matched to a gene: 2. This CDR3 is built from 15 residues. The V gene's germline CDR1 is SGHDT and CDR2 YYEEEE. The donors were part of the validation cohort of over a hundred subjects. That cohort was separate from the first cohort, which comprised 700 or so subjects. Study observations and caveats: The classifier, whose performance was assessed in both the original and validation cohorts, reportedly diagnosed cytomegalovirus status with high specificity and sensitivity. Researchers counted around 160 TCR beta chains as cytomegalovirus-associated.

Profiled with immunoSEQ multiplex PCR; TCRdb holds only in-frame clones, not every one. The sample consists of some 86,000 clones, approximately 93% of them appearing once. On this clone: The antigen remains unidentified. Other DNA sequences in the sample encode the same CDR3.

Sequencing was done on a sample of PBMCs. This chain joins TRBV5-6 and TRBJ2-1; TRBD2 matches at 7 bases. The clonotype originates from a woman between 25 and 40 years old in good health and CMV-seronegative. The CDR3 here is CASSLLATSYNEQFF. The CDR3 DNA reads TGTGCCAGCAGCTTACTAGCGACCTCCTACAATGAGCAGTTCTTC.